This passage covers 11 T cell receptor beta chains from one sample sequenced in a study of regulatory T cells in long-lasting Graves disease (dated by TCRdb to the early 2020s). The time point label, read with the paper, signifies: persistent/refractory GD, antithyroid drugs over 5 years with positive TRAb. RNA was extracted from PBMCs in TRIzol for both TCR sequencing and RNA sequencing. Receptors were amplified or captured by multiplex PCR. TCRdb lists the instrument as Illumina HiSeq 4000. To build TCR beta libraries, CDR3 regions were amplified by Arm-PCR using iRepertoire HTBI primers. TCRdb reanalyzed the raw reads on its own, using fastp at Q25 for trimming and MiXCR for clone calling, and kept in-frame beta chains. Duplicate CDR3 protein sequences are folded into a single record with the most common DNA and genes. The sample contains roughly 400,000 distinct CDR3 sequences, roughly 21% of them found a single time. The ten top clones hold around 15% of the sample.

Sequences were derived from peripheral blood mononuclear cells (PBMCs), sampled when the disease was refractory, from a patient treated with antithyroid drugs. These receptor sequences come from a female donor with Graves disease.

This clonotype showed up just a few times. This likely stems from a read error, as it lies one base from a far larger clone. The V and J genes are TRBV7-9 and TRBJ2-7, with 8 bases matching TRBD1. Germline CDR1 SEHNR, CDR2 FQNEAQ (reference sequence). CDR3 size: 13 residues. As DNA, the CDR3 is TGTGCCGGCAGCTTAGACAGGGGCTACGAGCAGTACTTC. Protein: CAGSLDRGYEQYF. Drawing the rest from reference TRBV7-9 and TRBJ2-7, the complete variable domain is DTGVSQNPRHKITKRGQNVTFRCDPISEHNRLYWYRQTLGQGPEFLTYFQNEAQLEKSRLLSDRFSAERPKGSFSTLEIQRTEQGDSAMYLCAGSLDRGYEQYFGPGTRLTVT.

The chain carries TRBV6-2 or TRBV6-3 and TRBJ1-1, with D maybe TRBD1 (5 bases). Trimming left V 10 bases short and J 3 bases short, with 18 bases between. This CDR3 is built from 14 residues. Germline lookup yields CDR1 MNHEY and CDR2 SVGEGT. CDR3 DNA: TGTGCCATCTCTGGGGCAGGGTCTTACACTGAAGCTTTCTTT. The encoded protein is CAISGAGSYTEAFF.

The rearrangement links TRBV7-2 to TRBJ1-2; weak D call: TRBD1 (6 bases). The germline V gene has CDR1 SGHTA and CDR2 FQGNSA. This CDR3 has 14 amino acids. The germline V and J ends were trimmed by 4 bases and 5 bases, with 14 bases remaining between them. The CDR3 nucleotides are TGTGCCAGCAGCTCCCAAGGGACAACTTATGGCTACACCTTC. This encodes CASSSQGTTYGYTF.

The chain uses TRBV7-2 and TRBJ2-5; 8 nucleotides line up with TRBD2. The CDR3 has 14 amino acids. The germline V gene encodes CDR1 SGHTA and CDR2 FQGNSA. The junction had 6 bases not matched to a gene; V was cut back by 4 bases and J by 5 bases. CDR3 nucleotide sequence: TGTGCCAGCAGCTGGAGCGGGAGCGAGGAGACCCAGTACTTC. This encodes CASSWSGSEETQYF.

This clonotype was seen many times. This rearrangement joins TRBV7-8 to TRBJ2-5; 7 positions agree with TRBD2. V lost 1 base, J lost 5 bases, and 10 bases stayed unmatched. The germline V gene encodes CDR1 SGHVS and CDR2 FQNEAQ. The CDR3 runs 16 residues. CDR3 loop: CASSLEEGGLGETQYF. CDR3 DNA sequence: TGTGCCAGCAGCTTAGAGGAGGGAGGGCTGGGGGAGACCCAGTACTTC.

The chain links TRBV25-1 to TRBJ1-2, with D hard to call. V lost 3 bases and J lost 4, with 9 bases in between. The CDR3 extends over 13 amino acids. Germline V CDR1 and CDR2: MGHDK, SYGVNS. In DNA, the CDR3 is TGTGCCAGCAGTGACCCGGCCCTCTATGGCTACACCTTC. Translation gives CASSDPALYGYTF.

This clonotype came up a few times. The chain recombines TRBV28 with TRBJ1-3, with 7 nucleotides matching TRBD1. The germline gives CDR1 MDHEN, CDR2 SYDVKM. This CDR3 is 15 amino acids long. V lost 4 bases and J lost 0; bases outside the gene matches: 3. Here the CDR3 DNA reads TGTGCCAGCAGTTCCGGGGACAGCTCTGGAAACACCATATATTTT. Amino acids: CASSSGDSSGNTIYF.

This chain connects TRBV9 to TRBJ2-2, with D possibly matching TRBD1 (6 bases). Per the germline V gene, CDR1 is SGDLS and CDR2 is YYNGEE. The V end lost 2 bases, the J end lost 1 base, and 9 bases lay between the germline ends. This CDR3 comprises 15 residues. The CDR3 nucleotides are TGTGCCAGCAGCGTTACAGGGAAGAACACCGGGGAGCTGTTTTTT. It yields the protein CASSVTGKNTGELFF.

The chain employs TRBV10-3 and TRBJ2-2; 10 bases are shared with TRBD2. With V trimmed by 2 bases and J by 1 base, 10 bases remained unmatched. The germline gives CDR1 ENHRY, CDR2 SYGVKD. The CDR3 runs to 19 residues. CDR3 region: CAISEMSGRARVNTGELFF. DNA of the CDR3: TGTGCCATCAGTGAGATGAGCGGGAGGGCCAGGGTGAACACCGGGGAGCTGTTTTTT.

This clonotype has only one observation. The chain combines TRBV19 with TRBJ2-7, with 8 bases identical to TRBD2. J gave up 7 bases and V 4 bases, and 9 bases lay outside the gene matches. The germline gives CDR1 LNHDA, CDR2 SQIVND (reference sequence). This CDR3 is built from 14 residues. CDR3 in amino acids: CASSTGGPFGEQYF. In DNA, the CDR3 is TGTGCCAGTAGTACGGGAGGGCCCTTTGGGGAGCAGTACTTC.

The sample holds many counts of this clonotype. The rearrangement joins TRBV10-3 to TRBJ2-5, with D perhaps TRBD1 (7 bases). Germline loops: CDR1 ENHRY, CDR2 SYGVKD. The CDR3 spans 14 residues. V lost 7 bases and J lost 2, with 14 bases in between. CDR3 coding DNA: TGTGCCATCAACCAGGGGGGCAATCAAGAGACCCAGTACTTC. Translation gives CAINQGGNQETQYF.